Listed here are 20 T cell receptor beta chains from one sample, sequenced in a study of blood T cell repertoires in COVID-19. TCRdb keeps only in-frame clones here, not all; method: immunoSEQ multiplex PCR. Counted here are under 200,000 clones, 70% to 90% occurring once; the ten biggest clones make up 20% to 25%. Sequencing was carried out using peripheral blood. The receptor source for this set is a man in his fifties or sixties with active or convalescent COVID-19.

The CDR3 nucleotides are TGTGCCAGCAGCTTACCCCAGGAGGGTGGCTATGGCTACACCTTC. Amino acid sequence: CASSLPQEGGYGYTF. The rearrangement links TRBV7-3 to TRBJ1-2; D unresolved. CDR1 and CDR2 (germline): SGHTA, FQGTGA. V was clipped by 2 bases and J by 4 bases, with 14 bases between them. This CDR3 has 15 amino acids.

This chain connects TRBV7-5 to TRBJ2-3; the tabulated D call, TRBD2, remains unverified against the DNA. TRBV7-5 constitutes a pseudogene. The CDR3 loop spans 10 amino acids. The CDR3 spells CVRSFGTQYF. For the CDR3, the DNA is TGTGTCAGAAGCTTCGGTACGCAGTATTTT.

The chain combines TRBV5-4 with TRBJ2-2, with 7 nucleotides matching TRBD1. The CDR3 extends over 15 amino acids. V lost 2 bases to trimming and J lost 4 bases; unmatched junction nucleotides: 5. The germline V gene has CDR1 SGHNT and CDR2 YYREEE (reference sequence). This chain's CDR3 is CASSLQGTSTGELFF. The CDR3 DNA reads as TGTGCCAGCAGCTTACAGGGGACGAGCACCGGGGAGCTGTTTTTT.

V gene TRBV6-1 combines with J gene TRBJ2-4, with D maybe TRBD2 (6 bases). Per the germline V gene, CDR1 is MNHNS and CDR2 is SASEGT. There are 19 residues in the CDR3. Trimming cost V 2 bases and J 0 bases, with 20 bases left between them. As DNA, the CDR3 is TGTGCCAGCAGTGAACAGGAGGGGTGGCGGTTCTTAGCCAAAAACATTCAGTACTTC. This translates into CASSEQEGWRFLAKNIQYF.

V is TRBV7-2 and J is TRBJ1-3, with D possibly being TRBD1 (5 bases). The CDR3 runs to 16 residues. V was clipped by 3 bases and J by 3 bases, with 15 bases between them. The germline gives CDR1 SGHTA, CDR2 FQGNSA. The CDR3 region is CASSFTGGGVGNTIYF. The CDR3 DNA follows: TGTGCCAGCAGCTTCACAGGCGGAGGGGTTGGAAACACCATATATTTT.

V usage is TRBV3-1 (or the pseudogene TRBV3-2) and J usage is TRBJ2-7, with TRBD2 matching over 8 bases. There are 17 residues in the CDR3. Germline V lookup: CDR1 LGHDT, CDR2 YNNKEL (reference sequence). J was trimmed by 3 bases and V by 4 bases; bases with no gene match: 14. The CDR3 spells CASSPFLVSGENYEQYF. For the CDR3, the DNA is TGTGCCAGCAGCCCCTTTTTGGTTAGCGGGGAGAACTACGAGCAGTACTTC.

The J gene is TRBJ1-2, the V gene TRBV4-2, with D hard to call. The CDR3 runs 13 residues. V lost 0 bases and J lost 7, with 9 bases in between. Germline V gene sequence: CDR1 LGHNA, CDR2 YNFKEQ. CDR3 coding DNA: TGTGCCAGCAGCCAAGATCGAGGGTCTGGCTACACCTTC. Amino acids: CASSQDRGSGYTF.

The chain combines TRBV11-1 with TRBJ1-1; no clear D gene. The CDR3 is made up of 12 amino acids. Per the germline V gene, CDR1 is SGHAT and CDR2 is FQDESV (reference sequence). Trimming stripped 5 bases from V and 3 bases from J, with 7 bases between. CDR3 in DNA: TGTGCCAGCAGCCCCCGGGACACTGAAGCTTTCTTT. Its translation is CASSPRDTEAFF.

DNA for the CDR3: TGTGCCAGTAGTCAGGACTACTATGGCTACACCTTC. Translation gives CASSQDYYGYTF. J is TRBJ1-2 and V is TRBV19; D gene unclear. The V end lost 5 bases, the J end lost 3 bases, and 7 bases lay between the germline ends. Germline lookup yields CDR1 LNHDA and CDR2 SQIVND (reference sequence). This CDR3 spans 12 amino acids.

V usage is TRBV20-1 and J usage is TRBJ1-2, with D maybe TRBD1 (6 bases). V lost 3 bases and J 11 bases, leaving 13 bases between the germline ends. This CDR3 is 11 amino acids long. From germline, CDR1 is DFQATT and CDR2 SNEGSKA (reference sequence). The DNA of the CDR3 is TGCAGTGCTAGGACAGGAGCGCAATACACCTTC. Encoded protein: CSARTGAQYTF.

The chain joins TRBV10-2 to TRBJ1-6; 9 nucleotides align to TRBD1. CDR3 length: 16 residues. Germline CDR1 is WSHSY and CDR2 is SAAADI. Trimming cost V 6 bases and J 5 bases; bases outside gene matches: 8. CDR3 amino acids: CASSLQGARNNSPLHF. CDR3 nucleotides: TGCGCCAGCAGCCTACAGGGGGCGCGGAATAATTCACCCCTCCACTTT.

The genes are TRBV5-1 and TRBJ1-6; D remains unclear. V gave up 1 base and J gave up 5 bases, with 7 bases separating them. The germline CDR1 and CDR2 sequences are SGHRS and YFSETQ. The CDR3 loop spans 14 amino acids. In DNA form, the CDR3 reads TGCGCCAGCAGCTTGTCCGGTAATAATTCACCCCTCCACTTT. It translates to CASSLSGNNSPLHF.

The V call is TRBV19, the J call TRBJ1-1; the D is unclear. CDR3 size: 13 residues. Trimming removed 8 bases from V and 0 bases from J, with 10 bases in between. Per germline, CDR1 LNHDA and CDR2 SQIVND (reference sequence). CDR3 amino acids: CASANMMNTEAFF. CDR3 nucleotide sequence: TGTGCCAGTGCAAACATGATGAACACTGAAGCTTTCTTT.

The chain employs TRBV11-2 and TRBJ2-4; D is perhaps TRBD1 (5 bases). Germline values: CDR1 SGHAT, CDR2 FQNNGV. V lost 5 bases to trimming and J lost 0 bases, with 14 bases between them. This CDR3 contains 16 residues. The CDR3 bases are TGTGCCAGCAGCCCAGACAGACTTATAGCCAAAAACATTCAGTACTTC. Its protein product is CASSPDRLIAKNIQYF.

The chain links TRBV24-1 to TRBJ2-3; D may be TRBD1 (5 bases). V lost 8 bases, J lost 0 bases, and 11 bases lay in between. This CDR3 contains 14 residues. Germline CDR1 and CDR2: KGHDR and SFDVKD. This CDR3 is CATIRQTSTDTQYF. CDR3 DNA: TGTGCCACCATTCGACAGACTAGCACAGATACGCAGTATTTT.

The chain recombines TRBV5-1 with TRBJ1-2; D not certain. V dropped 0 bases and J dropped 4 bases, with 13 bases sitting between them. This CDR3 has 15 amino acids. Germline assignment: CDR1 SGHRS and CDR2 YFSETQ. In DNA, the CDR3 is TGCGCCAGCAGCTTGGACCCCGGATCGGGCTATGGCTACACCTTC. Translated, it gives CASSLDPGSGYGYTF.

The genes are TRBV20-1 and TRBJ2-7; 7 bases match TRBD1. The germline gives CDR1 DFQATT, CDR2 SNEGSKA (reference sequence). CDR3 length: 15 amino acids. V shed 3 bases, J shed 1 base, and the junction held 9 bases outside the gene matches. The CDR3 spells CSASFSSTGSYEQYF. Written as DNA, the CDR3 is TGCAGTGCTAGTTTCTCATCGACAGGGTCCTACGAGCAGTACTTC.

The CDR3 coding sequence is TGTGCCAGCAGCGGCGTACATACAGGGACTGAGCAGTTCTTC. Protein: CASSGVHTGTEQFF. V gene TRBV6-5 combines with J gene TRBJ2-1; a weak D match, TRBD1 (6 bases). The CDR3 length is 14 residues. Germline CDR1 MNHEY, CDR2 SVGAGI. The germline V and J ends were trimmed by 6 bases and 9 bases, with 18 bases remaining between them.

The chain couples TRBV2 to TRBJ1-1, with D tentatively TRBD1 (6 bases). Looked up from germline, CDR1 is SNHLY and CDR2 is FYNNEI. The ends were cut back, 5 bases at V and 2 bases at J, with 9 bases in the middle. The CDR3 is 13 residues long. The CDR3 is CASSRDTNTEAFF. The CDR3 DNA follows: TGTGCCAGCAGTAGGGACACCAACACTGAAGCTTTCTTT. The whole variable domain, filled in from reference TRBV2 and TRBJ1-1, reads EPEVTQTPSHQVTQMGQEVILRCVPISNHLYFYWYRQILGQKVEFLVSFYNNEISEKSEIFDDQFSVERPDGSNFTLKIRSTKLEDSAMYFCASSRDTNTEAFFGQGTRLTVV.

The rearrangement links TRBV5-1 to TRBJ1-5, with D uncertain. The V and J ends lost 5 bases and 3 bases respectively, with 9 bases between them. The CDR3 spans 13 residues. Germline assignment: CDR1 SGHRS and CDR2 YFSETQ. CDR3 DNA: TGCGCCAGCAGAGAGGGTGACAATCAGCCCCAGCATTTT. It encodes CASREGDNQPQHF.